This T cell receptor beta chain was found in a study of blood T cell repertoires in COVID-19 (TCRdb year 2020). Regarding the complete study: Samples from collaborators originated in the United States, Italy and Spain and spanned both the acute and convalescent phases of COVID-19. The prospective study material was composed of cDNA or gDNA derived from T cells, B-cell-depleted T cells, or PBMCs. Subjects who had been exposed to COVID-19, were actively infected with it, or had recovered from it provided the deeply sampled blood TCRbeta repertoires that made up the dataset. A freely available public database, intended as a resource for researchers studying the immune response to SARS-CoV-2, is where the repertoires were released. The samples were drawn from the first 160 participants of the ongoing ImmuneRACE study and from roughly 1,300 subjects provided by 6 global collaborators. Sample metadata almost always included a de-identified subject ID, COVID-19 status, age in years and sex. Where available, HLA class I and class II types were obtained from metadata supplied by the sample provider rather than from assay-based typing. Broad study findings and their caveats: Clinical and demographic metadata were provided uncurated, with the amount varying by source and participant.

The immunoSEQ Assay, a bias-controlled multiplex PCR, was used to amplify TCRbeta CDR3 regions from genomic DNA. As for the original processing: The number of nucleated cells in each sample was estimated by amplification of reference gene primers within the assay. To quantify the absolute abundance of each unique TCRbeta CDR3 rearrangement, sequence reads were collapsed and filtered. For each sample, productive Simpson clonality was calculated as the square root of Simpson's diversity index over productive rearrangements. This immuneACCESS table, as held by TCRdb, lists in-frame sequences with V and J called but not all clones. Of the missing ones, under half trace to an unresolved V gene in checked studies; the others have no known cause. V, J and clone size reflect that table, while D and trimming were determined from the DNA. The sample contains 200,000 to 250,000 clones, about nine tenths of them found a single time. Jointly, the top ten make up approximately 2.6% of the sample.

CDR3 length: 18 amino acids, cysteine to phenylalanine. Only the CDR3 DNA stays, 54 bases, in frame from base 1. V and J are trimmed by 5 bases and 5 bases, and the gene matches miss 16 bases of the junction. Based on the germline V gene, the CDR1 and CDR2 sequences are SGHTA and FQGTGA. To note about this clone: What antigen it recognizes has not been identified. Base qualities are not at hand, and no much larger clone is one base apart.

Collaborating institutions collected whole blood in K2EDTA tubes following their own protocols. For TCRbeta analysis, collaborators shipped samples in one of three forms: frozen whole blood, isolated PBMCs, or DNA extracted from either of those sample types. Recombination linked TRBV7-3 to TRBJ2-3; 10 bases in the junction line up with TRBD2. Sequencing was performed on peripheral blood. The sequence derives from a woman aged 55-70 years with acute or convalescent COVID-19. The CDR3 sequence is CASSPRTSGISARDTQYF. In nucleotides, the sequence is TGTGCCAGCAGCCCCCGGACTAGCGGCATCTCGGCTCGAGATACGCAGTATTTT.